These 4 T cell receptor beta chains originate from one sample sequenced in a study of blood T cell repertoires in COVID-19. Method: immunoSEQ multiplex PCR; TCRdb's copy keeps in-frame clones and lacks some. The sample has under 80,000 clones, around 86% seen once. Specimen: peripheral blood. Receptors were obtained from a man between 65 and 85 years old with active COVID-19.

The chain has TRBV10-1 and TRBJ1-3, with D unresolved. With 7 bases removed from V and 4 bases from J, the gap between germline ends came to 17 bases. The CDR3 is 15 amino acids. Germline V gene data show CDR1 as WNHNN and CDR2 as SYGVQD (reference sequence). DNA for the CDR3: TGCGCCAGCACCCCCGGCGGGCTTGACGGAAACACCATATATTTT. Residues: CASTPGGLDGNTIYF.

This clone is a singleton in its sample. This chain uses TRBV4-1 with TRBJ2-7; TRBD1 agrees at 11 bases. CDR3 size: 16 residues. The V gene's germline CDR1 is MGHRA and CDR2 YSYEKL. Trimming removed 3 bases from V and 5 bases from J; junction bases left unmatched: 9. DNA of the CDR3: TGCGCCAGCAGCCAGCATCCGGGACAGGGGGTAGACGAGCAGTACTTC. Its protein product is CASSQHPGQGVDEQYF.

CDR3: CASGENRVDGVNTEAFF. CDR3 in DNA: TGTGCCAGCGGAGAGAACAGGGTTGATGGAGTGAACACTGAAGCTTTCTTT. The chain employs TRBV9 and TRBJ1-1; tentative D call: TRBD1 (6 bases). The V end lost 7 bases, the J end lost 0 bases, and 22 bases lay between the germline ends. CDR1 SGDLS and CDR2 YYNGEE come from the germline V gene. The CDR3 totals 17 residues.

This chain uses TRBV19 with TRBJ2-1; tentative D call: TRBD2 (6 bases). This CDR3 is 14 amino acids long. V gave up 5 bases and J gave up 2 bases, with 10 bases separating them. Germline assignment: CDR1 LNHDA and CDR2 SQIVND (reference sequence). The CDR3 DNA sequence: TGTGCCAGTAGTGTTAGCGGCACCTACAATGAGCAGTTCTTC. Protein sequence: CASSVSGTYNEQFF.